One sample yielded the 32 T cell receptor beta chains listed below, sequenced in a study of a mutant IDH1 vaccine in newly diagnosed glioma (dated by TCRdb to about 2021). These TCRs are of unknown antigen specificity. Per the publication, the time point label means: week 23, last vaccination. Each vaccine dose was 300 ug of a 20-mer mutant IDH1 peptide in Montanide, given subcutaneously with topical imiquimod. The library relied on the immunoSEQ multiplex PCR assay. Drawn from immuneACCESS, this table holds only the in-frame rearrangements with V and J called that TCRdb kept. Clones are partly lost; checked studies trace under half to an unresolved V gene and leave the rest unexplained. This sample lists almost 85,000 clones; approximately 85% were detected once. The leading ten clones occupy approximately 2% of the sample. Material: PBMCs, obtained from a glioma patient whose treatment included an IDH1 peptide vaccine. These receptors originate from a man younger than 40 with glioma. Some clones in this sample may be carry-over from other donors' samples.

This rearrangement joins TRBV18 to TRBJ2-7; 10 bases are shared with TRBD2. V was clipped by 4 bases and J by 2 bases; unmatched bases: 5. The CDR3 runs to 15 residues. Germline V CDR1 and CDR2: KGHSH, LQKENI. The CDR3 DNA reads as TGTGCCAGCTCACTTGAAGCGGGGGGGGCCTACGAGCAGTACTTC. Translating it yields CASSLEAGGAYEQYF. The entire variable domain, with the rest obtained from reference TRBV18 and TRBJ2-7, is as follows: NAGVMQNPRHLVRRRGQEARLRCSPMKGHSHVYWYRQLPEEGLKFMVYLQKENIIDESGMPKERFSAEFPKEGPSILRIQQVVRGDSAAYFCASSLEAGGAYEQYFGPGTRLTVT.

The V call is TRBV6-5, the J call TRBJ1-6; the match to TRBD1 covers 10 bases. CDR3 size: 14 residues. Trimming cost V 6 bases and J 6 bases; bases outside gene matches: 2. Germline CDR1 reads MNHEY; CDR2 reads SVGAGI. The CDR3 DNA reads TGTGCCAGCAGAGGGACAGGGGCTAATTCACCCCTCCACTTT. Amino acids: CASRGTGANSPLHF.

This rearrangement joins TRBV7-2 to TRBJ2-7; 10 positions match TRBD2. The CDR3 runs 14 residues. In germline, CDR1 is SGHTA, CDR2 FQGNSA. Trimming took 1 base from V and 7 from J; bases not matched to a gene: 4. CDR3 protein: CASSLELAGREQYF. DNA for the CDR3: TGTGCCAGCAGCTTAGAACTAGCGGGGAGAGAGCAGTACTTC.

The genes are TRBV2 and TRBJ2-3; D remains ambiguous. The CDR3 is 14 residues long. Germline V gene lookup returns CDR1 SNHLY and CDR2 FYNNEI. Trimming took off 3 bases at V and 4 bases at J, with 11 bases between the two ends. The CDR3 region is CASSEERMSDTQYF. The CDR3 nucleotides are TGTGCCAGCAGTGAGGAGCGAATGTCAGATACGCAGTATTTT.

The V call is TRBV11-2, the J call TRBJ1-5, with D unresolved. The V end was cut by 1 base, the J end by 8 bases, with 15 bases between. The CDR3 consists of 15 residues. Germline V CDR1 and CDR2: SGHAT, FQNNGV. The CDR3 DNA is TGTGCCAGCAGCTTAGGGCCCGGTGGCGGTAAGCCCCAGCATTTT. Translating gives CASSLGPGGGKPQHF.

DNA of the CDR3: TGTGCCAGCAGTCCCGGTTTAGTAGCGGGAGCAGAGACCCAGTACTTC. Protein: CASSPGLVAGAETQYF. The chain uses TRBV28 and TRBJ2-5; 9 bases map to TRBD2. The ends lost 5 bases at V and 4 bases at J; junction bases unmatched: 11. The CDR3 spans 16 residues. CDR1 and CDR2 from the germline V gene are MDHEN and SYDVKM.

The gene calls are TRBV14 and TRBJ1-1; D uncertain. The germline V gene encodes CDR1 SGHDN and CDR2 FVKESK. The CDR3 loop spans 13 amino acids. Trimming left V 5 bases short and J 3 bases short, with 10 bases between. CDR3 protein: CASSVGTHTEAFF. CDR3 coding DNA: TGTGCCAGCAGCGTCGGAACTCACACTGAAGCTTTCTTT.

A word on this clone: Within the sample, other DNA sequences also encode this same CDR3. The chain couples TRBV15 to TRBJ1-2; the D is unclear. V lost 0 bases to trimming and J lost 0 bases, with 5 bases between them. Germline V lookup: CDR1 LNHNV, CDR2 YYDKDF (reference sequence). There are 14 residues in the CDR3. The CDR3 protein is CATSRDSANYGYTF. CDR3 nucleotide sequence: TGTGCCACCAGCAGAGATTCAGCTAACTATGGCTACACCTTC. Based on the CDR3 plus reference TRBV15 and TRBJ1-2, the full variable domain is DAMVIQNPRYQVTQFGKPVTLSCSQTLNHNVMYWYQQKSSQAPKLLFHYYDKDFNNEADTPDNFQSRRPNTSFCFLDIRSPGLGDTAMYLCATSRDSANYGYTFGSGTRLTVV.

For the CDR3, the DNA is TGTGCCAGCAGTTTATACAAGAACACTGAAGCTTTCTTT. Translated, it gives CASSLYKNTEAFF. The J gene is TRBJ1-1, the V gene TRBV28, with D unclear. V dropped 1 base and J dropped 1 base, with 4 bases sitting between them. CDR1 and CDR2 from the germline V gene are MDHEN and SYDVKM. The CDR3 is 13 amino acids.

This chain connects TRBV5-1 to TRBJ2-3; 10 bases are shared with TRBD1. The trim removed 5 bases at V and 3 bases at J, leaving 6 bases unmatched. The germline gives CDR1 SGHRS, CDR2 YFSETQ. This CDR3 is 15 amino acids long. CDR3 sequence (DNA): TGCGCCAGCAGGAGCGGGACAGGGGAAACAGATACGCAGTATTTT. This encodes CASRSGTGETDTQYF.

This chain uses TRBV27 with TRBJ2-1, with 9 bases matching TRBD1. The length of the CDR3 is 15 residues. Per the germline V gene, CDR1 is MNHEY and CDR2 is SMNVEV (reference sequence). J gave up 6 bases and V 5 bases, and 8 bases lay outside the gene matches. The CDR3, as DNA: TGTGCCAGCAGTCCTACAGGGGGCTATTTCAATGAGCAGTTCTTC. Amino acids: CASSPTGGYFNEQFF.

The chain combines TRBV4-3 with TRBJ2-3; no clear D. Germline CDR1 is LGHNA and CDR2 is YSLEER. V was trimmed by 1 base and J by 2 bases, leaving 16 bases between them. This CDR3 has 17 amino acids. CDR3 sequence: CASSQGPVPKYTDTQYF. In DNA form, the CDR3 reads TGCGCCAGCAGCCAAGGACCGGTCCCGAAATACACAGATACGCAGTATTTT.

The V gene is TRBV28, the J gene TRBJ2-2, with a possible D match to TRBD1 (6 bases). This CDR3 has 15 amino acids. V lost 6 bases, J lost 1 base, and 12 bases lay in between. Germline V lookup: CDR1 MDHEN, CDR2 SYDVKM. The CDR3 DNA follows: TGTGCCAGCAGGGTACAGGGTGGGAACACCGGGGAGCTGTTTTTT. Translating it yields CASRVQGGNTGELFF.

The rearrangement uses TRBV27 and TRBJ2-7; TRBD1 might be the D (6 bases). CDR3 length: 15 residues. The V and J ends lost 6 bases and 3 bases respectively, with 18 bases between them. Germline assignment: CDR1 MNHEY and CDR2 SMNVEV (reference sequence). CDR3 bases: TGTGCCAGCAGATACGCCCGGGACATCATCTACGAGCAGTACTTC. It translates to CASRYARDIIYEQYF.

This chain links TRBV6-5 with TRBJ2-1; D gene uncertain. Germline V gene lookup returns CDR1 MNHEY and CDR2 SVGAGI. This CDR3 has 14 amino acids. Trimming left V 2 bases short and J 7 bases short, with 12 bases between. CDR3 DNA: TGTGCCAGCAGTTACCAACAGATTCCAAATGAGCAGTTCTTC. Protein: CASSYQQIPNEQFF.

The J gene is TRBJ2-7, the V gene TRBV5-1; 7 positions agree with TRBD2. Per germline, CDR1 SGHRS and CDR2 YFSETQ. The trim removed 2 bases at V and 4 bases at J, leaving 15 bases unmatched. The CDR3 runs to 17 residues. The CDR3 region has the DNA TGCGCCAGCAGCTTAAGGCCAGCGGCCGGGGGGAGTTACGAGCAGTACTTC. Translation gives CASSLRPAAGGSYEQYF.

This clone was counted a few times. This chain uses TRBV19 with TRBJ2-5, with 10 bases identical to TRBD2. The CDR3 spans 16 residues. V was clipped by 4 bases and J by 2 bases; unmatched bases: 7. Germline V CDR1 and CDR2: LNHDA, SQIVND (reference sequence). Here the CDR3 DNA reads TGTGCCAGTAGTAGAAGCGGGGGGGCCTTTCAAGAGACCCAGTACTTC. It codes for CASSRSGGAFQETQYF.

This chain uses TRBV29-1 with TRBJ2-2; D gene unclear. Germline V lookup: CDR1 SQVTM, CDR2 ANQGSEA. Between the trimmed V and J ends, which lost 0 bases and 0 bases, there was a span of 8 bases. The CDR3 has 15 amino acids. The CDR3 coding sequence is TGCAGCGTTGAAGACCTCGGGTCGAACACCGGGGAGCTGTTTTTT. This codes for CSVEDLGSNTGELFF.

This sequence joins TRBV5-1 and TRBJ2-5, with TRBD1 matching over 11 bases. With V trimmed by 4 bases and J by 0 bases, 5 bases remained unmatched. The length of the CDR3 is 16 residues. Germline values: CDR1 SGHRS, CDR2 YFSETQ. In nucleotides, the CDR3 is TGCGCCAGCAGCCCCGGGACAGGGGGTTACCAAGAGACCCAGTACTTC. Amino acid sequence: CASSPGTGGYQETQYF.

The CDR3 region has the DNA TGTGCCAGCAGTAATAGCGTTAATGAAAAACTGTTTTTT. Translating it yields CASSNSVNEKLFF. This sequence joins TRBV6-1 and TRBJ1-4; D is uncertain. V shed 5 bases and J shed 4 bases, with 8 bases lying between them. CDR1 and CDR2 from the germline V gene are MNHNS and SASEGT. The CDR3 contains 13 residues.

V gene TRBV29-1 combines with J gene TRBJ2-7, with D tentatively TRBD1 (6 bases). The CDR3 has 16 amino acids. Between the trimmed V and J ends, which lost 2 bases and 0 bases, there was a span of 17 bases. Germline CDR1 is SQVTM and CDR2 is ANQGSEA. The CDR3 reads CSVESWTDYDSYEQYF. CDR3 bases: TGCAGCGTTGAATCCTGGACAGACTACGACTCCTACGAGCAGTACTTC.

To note about this clone: The junction differs from germline at one of its ends, possibly a read error. Other DNA sequences from this sample encode an identical CDR3 as well. V usage is TRBV28 and J usage is TRBJ2-7, with 8 nucleotides matching TRBD1. CDR3 length equals 14 residues. Germline assignment: CDR1 MDHEN and CDR2 SYDVKM. The CDR3 reads CASSLLDRVHEQYF. In DNA, the CDR3 is TGCGCCAGCAGCCTCCTGGACAGGGTGCACGAGCAGTACTTC.

This chain connects TRBV5-5 to TRBJ1-4; tentative D call: TRBD1 (5 bases). The V end lost 4 bases, the J end lost 1 base, and 8 bases lay between the germline ends. In germline, CDR1 is SGHKS, CDR2 YYEKEE (reference sequence). The CDR3 spans 14 residues. CDR3: CASSRTQTNEKLFF. Written as DNA, the CDR3 is TGTGCCAGCAGCCGGACACAAACTAATGAAAAACTGTTTTTT.

The CDR3 nucleotides read TGTGCCAGCAGCCCGGGGGGGACTAGCGGGAGGGCCACAGATACGCAGTATTTT. It specifies CASSPGGTSGRATDTQYF. This chain links TRBV4-2 with TRBJ2-3, with 16 bases fitting TRBD2. This CDR3 is 18 amino acids long. Germline CDR1 is LGHNA and CDR2 is YNFKEQ. J gave up 2 bases and V 4 bases, and 6 bases lay outside the gene matches.

The chain couples TRBV28 to TRBJ1-6; D perhaps matches TRBD1 (5 bases). V was shortened by 5 bases and J by 7 bases, with 18 bases between the two germline ends. The CDR3 has 16 residues. Germline V gene sequence: CDR1 MDHEN, CDR2 SYDVKM. The CDR3 protein is CASSANRLSGNSPLHF. The CDR3 DNA is TGTGCCAGCAGTGCGAACAGGTTATCGGGCAATTCACCCCTCCACTTT.

The chain links TRBV30 to TRBJ1-2; 8 bases are shared with TRBD1. V lost 0 bases to trimming and J lost 8 bases; unmatched junction nucleotides: 8. Germline CDR1 GTSNPN, CDR2 SVGIG (reference sequence). The CDR3 totals 14 residues. The CDR3 sequence is CAWSVQGGGAGYTF. The CDR3 DNA is TGTGCCTGGAGTGTACAGGGGGGCGGGGCCGGCTACACCTTC.

The rearrangement links TRBV2 to TRBJ2-1; TRBD2 is a possible D gene (6 bases). This CDR3 spans 14 amino acids. Germline CDR1 reads SNHLY; CDR2 reads FYNNEI. V gave up 7 bases and J gave up 0 bases, with 10 bases separating them. The CDR3 DNA reads TGTGCCAGCACTCGCGGGATCTCCTACAATGAGCAGTTCTTC. Its translation is CASTRGISYNEQFF.

The genes are TRBV5-5 and TRBJ2-7; no firm D call. The germline CDR1 and CDR2 sequences are SGHKS and YYEKEE (reference sequence). V was clipped by 0 bases and J by 0 bases, with 7 bases between them. The length of the CDR3 is 14 residues. CDR3 loop: CASSLELSSYEQYF. CDR3 coding DNA: TGTGCCAGCAGCTTGGAGTTGAGCTCCTACGAGCAGTACTTC.

J is TRBJ2-7 and V is TRBV5-1, with D perhaps matching TRBD2 (5 bases). The V and J ends lost 4 bases and 1 base respectively, with 12 bases between them. The V gene's germline CDR1 is SGHRS and CDR2 YFSETQ. This CDR3 is built from 14 residues. The CDR3 loop is CASSRTGQSYEQYF. In DNA form, the CDR3 reads TGCGCCAGCAGCCGGACTGGCCAGTCCTACGAGCAGTACTTC.

The V and J genes are TRBV28 and TRBJ2-5; 12 bases are a match to TRBD1. The CDR3 extends over 17 amino acids. CDR1 MDHEN and CDR2 SYDVKM come from the germline V gene. Trimming removed 6 bases from V and 5 bases from J; junction bases left unmatched: 13. The CDR3 DNA sequence: TGTGCCAGCAGACCCACCGGGACAGGGGGCTTTTGGGAGACCCAGTACTTC. This codes for CASRPTGTGGFWETQYF.

Only one count was recorded for this clone. The V and J genes are TRBV7-9 and TRBJ2-5; D unclear. The length of the CDR3 is 11 residues. The germline V gene has CDR1 SEHNR and CDR2 FQNEAQ (reference sequence). V dropped 4 bases and J dropped 5 bases, with 5 bases sitting between them. The CDR3 bases are TGTGCCAGCAGCTCCTATGAGACCCAGTACTTC. Encoded protein: CASSSYETQYF.

The chain has TRBV29-1 and TRBJ1-4; D gene ambiguous. The germline V gene has CDR1 SQVTM and CDR2 ANQGSEA. The CDR3 spans 14 residues. Trimming pared 4 bases from V and 5 bases from J, leaving 14 bases between. The CDR3 protein is CSVVGGTRNEKLFF. The CDR3 DNA sequence: TGCAGCGTTGTCGGAGGCACCCGGAATGAAAAACTGTTTTTT.